The entry below gives a single T cell receptor (beta chain) sequence along with its context. Its cognate antigen has yet to be identified. No per-base quality is available; no much larger clone lies one base away. The CDR3 regions of human TCRbeta chains were analyzed by immunosequencing. Turning to the authors' computational methods: Repertoire TCRs were checked for matches against a reference library of SARS-CoV-2-specific TCRs that had been generated using the MIRA antigen-specificity platform. Breadth was defined as the fraction of unique TCRs that were SARS-CoV-2-associated. Depth was defined as the fraction of total T cells that were SARS-CoV-2-associated. Using the MIRA data, every spike-specific TCR was mapped to the spike region that the TCR reacted to and assigned to either a CD4 or a CD8 class. Log10-transformed breadth and depth values were compared by one-way ANOVA with Sidak's multiple comparisons tests. TCRdb stores this immuneACCESS table with in-frame sequences only. Part of the clones is absent; in the studies checked, under half of the shortfall reflects unresolved V genes, and no reason is known for the rest. That table supplies the V and J calls and clone size; D and trimming were determined from the DNA. The sample table shows some 150,000 clones, and approximately 90% are seen once. Roughly 3.3% of the sample is held by the ten biggest clonotypes.

The V and J ends are trimmed by 2 bases and 4 bases, leaving 11 bases between them. Its CDR3 holds 14 amino acids, cysteine through phenylalanine. Only CDR3 DNA is held: 42 bases, read in frame from base 1. For CDR1 and CDR2, the germline V gene lists ENHRY and SYGVKD. In light of the paper, this sample's time point label describes: about 28 days (+/-7) after the second vaccine dose. AZD1222 recipients with second doses at about 4 weeks or about 12 weeks were pooled, because spike-specific TCR depth and breadth did not differ between schedules. Samples from vaccinated people were obtained from the UK trials COV001 and COV002, which included a single-blind randomized controlled phase 2/3 trial of AZD1222 (ChAdOx1 nCoV-19) in healthy adults. For TCRbeta chain sequencing, PBMC samples were collected from trial participants at day 0 and at day 28 after the second dose. These data come from a study of T cell responses to AZD1222 COVID-19 vaccine (dated by TCRdb to about 2021). With respect to the entire study: TCR sequencing was performed for 230 to 250 trial participants, of whom about 200 were given two doses of AZD1222 and some 25 were given two doses of MenACWY control vaccine. Trial participants were enrolled by age into 18-55, 56-69 and 70-plus year subgroups, with roughly 150, 30 and 60 TCR-sequenced participants respectively.

The investigation overall reported the following: CD4 TCRs associated with the vaccine covered the entire spike protein, and the dominant responses were in regions 160-218 and 743-854. Conclusions about previously exposed vaccinees were limited because only six AZD1222 recipients were SARS-CoV-2 seropositive at baseline. Because no samples from the day 14 peak response were available, repertoires could be characterized only after the peak T cell response. The 56-69-year group was small, and its depth increase did not reach significance, likely because of low power. A significant rise in spike-specific TCR breadth and depth was observed after two AZD1222 doses relative to day 0 and relative to MenACWY recipients. Nearly half of unique spike-specific TCRs reportedly recognized epitopes outside regions mutated in the B.1.351 and B.1.1.7 variants. Participants were mostly white British and included more females than males, and it was suggested by the authors that clonal diversity may have been underestimated.

The sample was peripheral blood, taken 28 days after the second AZD1222 dose. The receptor was derived from an adult who received the AZD1222 COVID-19 vaccine. Recombination joined TRBV10-3 with TRBJ1-1; the D segment cannot be called with confidence. The DNA sequence is TGTGCCATCAGTGAGCCTCCCTACTTCACTGAAGCTTTCTTT. It translates as CAISEPPYFTEAFF.